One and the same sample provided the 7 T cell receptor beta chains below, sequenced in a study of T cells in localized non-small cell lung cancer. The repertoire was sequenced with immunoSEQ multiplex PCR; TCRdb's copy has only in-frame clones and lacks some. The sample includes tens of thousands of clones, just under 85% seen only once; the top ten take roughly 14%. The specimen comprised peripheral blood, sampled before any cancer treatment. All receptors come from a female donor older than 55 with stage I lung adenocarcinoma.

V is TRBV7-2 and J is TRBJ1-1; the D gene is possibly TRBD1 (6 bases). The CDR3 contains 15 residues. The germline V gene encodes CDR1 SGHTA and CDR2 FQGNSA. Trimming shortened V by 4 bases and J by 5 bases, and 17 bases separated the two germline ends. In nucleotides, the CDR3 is TGTGCCAGCAGCTCCGACGCCTGGGGGGCAACTGAAGCTTTCTTT. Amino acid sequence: CASSSDAWGATEAFF.

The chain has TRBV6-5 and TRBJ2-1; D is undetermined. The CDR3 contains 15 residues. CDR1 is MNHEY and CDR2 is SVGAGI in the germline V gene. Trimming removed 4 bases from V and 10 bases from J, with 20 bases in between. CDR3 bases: TGTGCCAGCAGTTCCACTTTTAGTGTCCTATGGGAGCAGTTCTTC. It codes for CASSSTFSVLWEQFF.

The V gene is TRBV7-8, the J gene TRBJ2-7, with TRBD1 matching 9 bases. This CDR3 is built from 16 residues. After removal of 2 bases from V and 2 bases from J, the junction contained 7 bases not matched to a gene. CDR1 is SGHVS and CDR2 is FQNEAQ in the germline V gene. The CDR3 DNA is TGTGCCAGCAGCTTATATGGCGGGACAGGGACCTACGAGCAGTACTTC. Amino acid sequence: CASSLYGGTGTYEQYF.

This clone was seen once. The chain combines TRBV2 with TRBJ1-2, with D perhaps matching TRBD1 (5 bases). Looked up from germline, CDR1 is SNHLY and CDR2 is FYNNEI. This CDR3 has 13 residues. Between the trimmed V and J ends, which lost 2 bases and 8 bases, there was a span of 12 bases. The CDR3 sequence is CASSENRNLGYTF. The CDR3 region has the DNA TGTGCCAGCAGTGAAAACAGGAACTTGGGCTACACCTTC.

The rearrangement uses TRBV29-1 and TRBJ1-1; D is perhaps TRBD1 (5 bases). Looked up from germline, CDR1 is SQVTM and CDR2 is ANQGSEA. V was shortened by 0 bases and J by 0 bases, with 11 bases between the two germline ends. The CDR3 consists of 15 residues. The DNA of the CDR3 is TGCAGCGTTGAAGATCTTGAGGGGATGAACACTGAAGCTTTCTTT. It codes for CSVEDLEGMNTEAFF.

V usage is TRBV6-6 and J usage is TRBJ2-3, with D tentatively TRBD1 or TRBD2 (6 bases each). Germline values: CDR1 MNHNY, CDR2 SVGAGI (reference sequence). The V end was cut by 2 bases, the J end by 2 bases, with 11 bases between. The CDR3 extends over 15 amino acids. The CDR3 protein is CASSYVGGPTDTQYF. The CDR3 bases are TGTGCCAGCAGTTACGTAGGGGGGCCCACAGATACGCAGTATTTT.

In DNA, the CDR3 is TGTGCCAGCGGACCTGGACAGGGGCTTATCTACGAGCAGTACTTC. This gives the protein CASGPGQGLIYEQYF. The chain recombines TRBV6-6 with TRBJ2-7; TRBD1 matches at 9 bases. The V segment lost 8 bases and the J segment 3 bases; nucleotides outside the gene matches: 11. Germline assignment: CDR1 MNHNY and CDR2 SVGAGI (reference sequence). This CDR3 is 15 amino acids long.